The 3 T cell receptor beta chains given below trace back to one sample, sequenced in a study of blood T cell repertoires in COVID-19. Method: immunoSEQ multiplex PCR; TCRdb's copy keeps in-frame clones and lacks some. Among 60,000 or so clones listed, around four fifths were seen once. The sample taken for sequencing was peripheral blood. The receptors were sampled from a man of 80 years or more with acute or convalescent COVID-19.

The CDR3 nucleotides are TGTGCCACCAGCAGGGGCCAGGGGGAAGGTAGTCAGCCCCAGCATTTT. Amino acid sequence: CATSRGQGEGSQPQHF. The chain uses TRBV15 and TRBJ1-5, with TRBD1 matching 7 bases. Germline V gene data show CDR1 as LNHNV and CDR2 as YYDKDF (reference sequence). The ends lost 3 bases at V and 6 bases at J; junction bases unmatched: 11. This CDR3 region has 16 residues. The variable domain in full, with the rest retrieved from reference TRBV15 and TRBJ1-5, is DAMVIQNPRYQVTQFGKPVTLSCSQTLNHNVMYWYQQKSSQAPKLLFHYYDKDFNNEADTPDNFQSRRPNTSFCFLDIRSPGLGDTAMYLCATSRGQGEGSQPQHFGDGTRLSIL.

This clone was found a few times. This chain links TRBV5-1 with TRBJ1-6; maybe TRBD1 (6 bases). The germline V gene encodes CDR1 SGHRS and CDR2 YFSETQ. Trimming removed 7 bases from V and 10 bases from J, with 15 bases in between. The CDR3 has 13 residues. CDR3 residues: CASGTGRGSPLHF. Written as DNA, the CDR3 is TGCGCCAGCGGCACAGGGAGAGGATCACCCCTCCACTTT.

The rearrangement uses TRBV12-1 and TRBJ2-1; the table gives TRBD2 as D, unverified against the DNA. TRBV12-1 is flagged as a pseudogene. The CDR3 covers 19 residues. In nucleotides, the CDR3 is TGTGCCAGCAGCACGGGACTAGCGGGGGATCCTATCTCCTACAATGAGCAGTTCTTC. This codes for CASSTGLAGDPISYNEQFF.